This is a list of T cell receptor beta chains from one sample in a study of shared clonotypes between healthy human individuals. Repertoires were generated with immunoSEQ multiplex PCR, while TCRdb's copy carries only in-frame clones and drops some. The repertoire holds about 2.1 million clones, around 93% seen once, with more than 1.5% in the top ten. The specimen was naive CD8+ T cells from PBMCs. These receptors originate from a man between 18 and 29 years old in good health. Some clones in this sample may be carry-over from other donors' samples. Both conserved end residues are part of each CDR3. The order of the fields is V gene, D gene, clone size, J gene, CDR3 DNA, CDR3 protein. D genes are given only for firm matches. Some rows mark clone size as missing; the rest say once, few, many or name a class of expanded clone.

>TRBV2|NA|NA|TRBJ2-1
TGTGCCAGCAGTGATTCTCCGAGCTCCTACAATGAGCAGTTCTTC
CASSDSPSSYNEQFF
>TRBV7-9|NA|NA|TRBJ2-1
TGTGCCAGCAGAGTCGTCAAGGCCCACTACAATGAGCAGTTCTTC
CASRVVKAHYNEQFF
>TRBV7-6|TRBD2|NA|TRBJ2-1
TGTGCCACCTCCGGGTTAGCGGGAGTCCACAATGAGCAGTTCTTC
CATSGLAGVHNEQFF
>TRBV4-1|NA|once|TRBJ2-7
TGCGCCAGCAGCCAAGTAGGCGGCTCCTACGAGCAGTACTTC
CASSQVGGSYEQYF
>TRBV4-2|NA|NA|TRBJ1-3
TGTGCCAGCAGCCAAGAAGCGCAGGGGTTCTCCTCTGGAAACACCATATATTTT
CASSQEAQGFSSGNTIYF
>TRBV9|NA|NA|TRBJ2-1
TGTGCCAGCAGCGTACTCGGGGCTAGGCGGCGCGATGAGCAGTTCTTC
CASSVLGARRRDEQFF
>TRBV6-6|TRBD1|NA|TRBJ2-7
TGTGCCAGCAGTTACTCTCGGGACAGCTCCTACGAGCAGTACTTC
CASSYSRDSSYEQYF
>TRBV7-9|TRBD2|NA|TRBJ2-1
TGTGCCAGCCCGAACGGGACTAGCGATTACAATGAGCAGTTCTTC
CASPNGTSDYNEQFF
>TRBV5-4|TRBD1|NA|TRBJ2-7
TGTGCCAGCACCTTAGGGACAGGGCGGAACTACGAGCAGTACTTC
CASTLGTGRNYEQYF
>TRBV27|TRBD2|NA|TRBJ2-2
TGTGCCAGCAATAGCGGGAGGGGACGCAGCGGGGAGCTGTTTTTT
CASNSGRGRSGELFF
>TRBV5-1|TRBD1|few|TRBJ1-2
TGCGCCAGCAGCAACACAGGGGCGGTCACCTTC
CASSNTGAVTF
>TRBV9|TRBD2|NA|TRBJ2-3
TGTGCCAGCAGCCTGGAGACTAGCGGCACAGATACGCAGTATTTT
CASSLETSGTDTQYF
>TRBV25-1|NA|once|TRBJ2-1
TGTGCCAGCGGGGTAGGCAATGAGCAGTTCTTC
CASGVGNEQFF
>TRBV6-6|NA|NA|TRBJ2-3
TGTGCCAGCAGTTATACCGAGGGGGTGTCTACAGATACGCAGTATTTT
CASSYTEGVSTDTQYF
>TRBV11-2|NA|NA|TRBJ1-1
TGTGCCAGCAGCTTAGATGGGTCCCATCCAACCACCCTCGTAACTTTCTTT
CASSLDGSHPTTLVTFF
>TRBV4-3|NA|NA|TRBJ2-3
TGCGCCAGCAGCCAAGACAGAACCACAGATACGCAGTATTTT
CASSQDRTTDTQYF
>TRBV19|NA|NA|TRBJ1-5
TGTGCCAGTAGTATGGGTGTGAGTCAGCCCCAGCATTTT
CASSMGVSQPQHF
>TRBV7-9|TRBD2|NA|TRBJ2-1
TGTGCCAGCAGCTTAACAAGCGGGGAACACAATGAGCAGTTCTTC
CASSLTSGEHNEQFF
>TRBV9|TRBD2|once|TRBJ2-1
TGTGCCAGCAGCTTCCGGGCTAGCGGGATTGCCTACAATGAGCAGTTCTTC
CASSFRASGIAYNEQFF
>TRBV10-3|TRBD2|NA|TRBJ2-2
TGTGCCGGAAAGCGGGAGACTGGGGAGCTGTTTTTT
CAGKRETGELFF
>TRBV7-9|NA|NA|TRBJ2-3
TGTGCCAGCAGCTCAGGGGATGGGGGGACAGATACGCAGTATTTT
CASSSGDGGTDTQYF
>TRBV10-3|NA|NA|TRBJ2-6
TGTGCCATCACCACCAGACAGAACGTCCTGACTTTC
CAITTRQNVLTF